One sample yielded the 31 T cell receptor beta chains listed below, sequenced in a study of T cell repertoires in cytomegalovirus infection. The antigens these receptors bind are not known. TCRdb recomputed calls from the reads with MiXCR, one row per CDR3 protein. The sample yields 900,000 to 950,000 distinct CDR3 sequences, about a third seen once. Sequencing was performed on cultured CD8+ T cells from PBMCs, taken from culture after CMV antigen stimulation. These receptors all stem from a human donor in good health (CMV status not recorded). Some clones in this sample may be carry-over from other donors' samples.

This clonotype was observed a handful of times. This chain joins TRBV6-2 or TRBV6-3 and TRBJ1-5; 10 positions agree with TRBD1. The CDR3 is 15 amino acids. CDR1 is MNHEY, CDR2 SVGEGT, per germline. Trimming removed 4 bases from V and 5 bases from J; junction bases left unmatched: 5. The DNA of the CDR3 is TGTGCCAGCAGTTCCAGACAGGGGGCCGATCAGCCCCAGCATTTT. Amino acids: CASSSRQGADQPQHF.

The rearrangement uses TRBV20-1 and TRBJ1-3; D perhaps matches TRBD1 (6 bases). Germline V gives CDR1 DFQATT, CDR2 SNEGSKA (reference sequence). V lost 3 bases, J lost 0 bases, and 15 bases lay in between. This CDR3 region has 16 residues. The CDR3 nucleotides are TGCAGTGCTAGCCACCCACAGGGCCCCTCTGGAAACACCATATATTTT. Protein: CSASHPQGPSGNTIYF.

This rearrangement joins TRBV6-8 to TRBJ1-1, with D maybe TRBD1 (6 bases). CDR1 and CDR2 (germline): MNHGY, SAAAGT. The CDR3 sequence is 15 residues long. V lost 2 bases and J lost 8, with 18 bases in between. The CDR3 sequence is CASSYRPGAGVEAFF. The CDR3 coding sequence is TGTGCCAGCAGTTACCGCCCGGGGGCCGGGGTAGAAGCTTTCTTT.

This chain uses TRBV7-9 with TRBJ2-5; 11 bases fit TRBD2. CDR1 and CDR2 from the germline V gene are SEHNR and FQNEAQ (reference sequence). The CDR3 runs to 16 residues. Trimming took 5 bases from V and 1 from J; bases not matched to a gene: 6. The CDR3 DNA follows: TGTGCCAGCAGCCCCCCGGGACTAGCGGCCCAAGAGACCCAGTACTTC. This sequence encodes CASSPPGLAAQETQYF.

The V call is TRBV27, the J call TRBJ2-3; D possibly uses TRBD1 or TRBD2 (5 bases each). Germline CDR1 and CDR2: MNHEY and SMNVEV (reference sequence). The CDR3 sequence is 15 residues long. The V end was cut by 1 base, the J end by 4 bases, with 12 bases between. Here the CDR3 reads CASSLLRDLPDTQYF. In DNA, the CDR3 is TGTGCCAGCAGTTTATTAAGGGACCTCCCAGATACGCAGTATTTT.

With regard to this clonotype: At one end the junction does not follow the germline gene, possibly because of a read error. V gene TRBV4-3 combines with J gene TRBJ1-1; D gene uncertain. Germline V gives CDR1 LGHNA, CDR2 YSLEER. This CDR3 is 14 amino acids long. CDR3 sequence (DNA): TGCGTCAGCAGCCTCGACGGTGCGGACACTGAAGCTTTCTTT. Translating gives CVSSLDGADTEAFF.

This clonotype has a handful of counts. The genes are TRBV6-2 or TRBV6-3 and TRBJ1-2; no reliable D call. V lost 1 base to trimming and J lost 10 bases, with 13 bases between them. From germline, CDR1 is MNHEY and CDR2 SVGEGT. The CDR3 length is 13 residues. The CDR3 bases are TGTGCCAGCAGTTACTACGAATACAGAGTCTACACCTTC. Its protein is CASSYYEYRVYTF.

The chain is built from TRBV2 and TRBJ2-1; perhaps TRBD1 as D (7 bases). CDR3 length equals 16 residues. The V and J ends lost 2 bases and 4 bases respectively, with 15 bases between them. Per germline, CDR1 SNHLY and CDR2 FYNNEI. CDR3 residues: CASSERRDSRYNEQFF. The CDR3 bases are TGTGCCAGCAGTGAAAGGAGGGACAGTCGGTACAATGAGCAGTTCTTC.

A note on this clonotype: This clone may be a read error of a much larger clone one base away. This rearrangement joins TRBV7-2 to TRBJ1-2; 9 positions match TRBD1. From germline, CDR1 is SGHTA and CDR2 FQGNSA. The CDR3 contains 16 residues. The junction had 13 bases not matched to a gene; V was cut back by 5 bases and J by 6 bases. CDR3 nucleotides: TGTGCCAGCAGCCTCCGGGACAGGGATTACAACAATGGCTACACCTTC. It is translated as CASSLRDRDYNNGYTF.

Of note for this clonotype: A clone one base away is much larger, so this may be a read error. V usage is TRBV12-3 or TRBV12-4 and J usage is TRBJ2-1; D gene uncertain. This CDR3 has 14 amino acids. The germline V and J ends were trimmed by 5 bases and 8 bases, with 16 bases remaining between them. The CDR3: CASSPYSQIDEQFF. The DNA of the CDR3 is TGTGCCAGCAGTCCCTATAGCCAGATTGATGAGCAGTTCTTC.

The CDR3 spells CSARGLAVLYEQYF. The CDR3 region has the DNA TGCAGTGCTAGGGGACTAGCGGTCCTCTACGAGCAGTACTTC. The chain joins TRBV20-1 to TRBJ2-7, with 11 bases lining up with TRBD2. Trimming took 3 bases from V and 3 from J; bases not matched to a gene: 4. The germline gives CDR1 DFQATT, CDR2 SNEGSKA (reference sequence). The CDR3 runs to 14 residues.

This rearrangement joins TRBV14 to TRBJ2-7; D perhaps matches TRBD2 (6 bases). The germline V gene encodes CDR1 SGHDN and CDR2 FVKESK. The length of the CDR3 is 13 residues. V was clipped by 5 bases and J by 3 bases, with 11 bases between them. The CDR3 loop is CASSGPGSYEQYV. The DNA for the CDR3 is TGTGCCAGCAGCGGTCCCGGGAGCTACGAGCAGTACGTC.

This clonotype was seen more than once but under ten times. This chain uses TRBV6-1 with TRBJ1-4; D is ambiguous. Germline values: CDR1 MNHNS, CDR2 SASEGT. This CDR3 has 14 amino acids. V lost 1 base to trimming and J lost 2 bases, with 5 bases between them. The DNA of the CDR3 is TGTGCCAGCAGTGAAGGGGATACTAATGAAAAACTGTTTTTT. Residues: CASSEGDTNEKLFF.

The chain combines TRBV10-3 with TRBJ1-2; maybe TRBD1 (6 bases). The CDR3 runs to 16 residues. Germline CDR1 is ENHRY and CDR2 is SYGVKD. V gave up 7 bases and J gave up 0 bases, with 18 bases separating them. The CDR3 is CAIKIWGHPSNYGYTF. In DNA, the CDR3 is TGTGCCATCAAGATCTGGGGACACCCATCTAACTATGGCTACACCTTC.

The chain employs TRBV27 and TRBJ1-1; possible D gene TRBD1, 6 bases. This CDR3 comprises 14 residues. The germline V and J ends were trimmed by 4 bases and 1 base, with 10 bases remaining between them. Germline V CDR1 and CDR2: MNHEY, SMNVEV (reference sequence). CDR3 in DNA: TGTGCCAGCAGTTGGGGGCCTCGGAACACTGAAGCTTTCTTT. This sequence encodes CASSWGPRNTEAFF.

In its sample, this clonotype was seen a few times. V is TRBV7-9 and J is TRBJ1-2, with 9 bases fitting TRBD1. CDR1 is SEHNR, CDR2 FQNEAQ, per germline (reference sequence). With 4 bases clipped from V and 4 bases from J, the junction kept 7 bases outside the gene matches. The CDR3 extends over 15 amino acids. The DNA for the CDR3 is TGTGCCAGCAGCTCCTCCGGGACAGGGAGCTATGGCTACACCTTC. Amino acid sequence: CASSSSGTGSYGYTF. Full variable domain (remainder filled in from reference TRBV7-9 and TRBJ1-2): DTGVSQNPRHKITKRGQNVTFRCDPISEHNRLYWYRQTLGQGPEFLTYFQNEAQLEKSRLLSDRFSAERPKGSFSTLEIQRTEQGDSAMYLCASSSSGTGSYGYTFGSGTRLTVV.

This clonotype was seen more than once but under ten times. The J gene is TRBJ2-1, the V gene TRBV6-1; TRBD1 aligns across 10 bases. This CDR3 is 15 amino acids long. Germline values: CDR1 MNHNS, CDR2 SASEGT. V lost 6 bases, J lost 3 bases, and 5 bases stayed unmatched. The CDR3 loop reads CASSRGTGDYNEQFF. The CDR3 DNA sequence: TGTGCCAGCAGCCGCGGGACAGGGGACTACAATGAGCAGTTCTTC.

The chain couples TRBV9 to TRBJ2-3, with 7 positions matching TRBD1. The CDR3 is made up of 15 amino acids. Germline assignment: CDR1 SGDLS and CDR2 YYNGEE. The V gene end was trimmed by 4 bases and the J gene end by 5 bases; junction bases not matched to a gene: 10. The CDR3 sequence is CASSPEQGFRDTQYF. CDR3 sequence (DNA): TGTGCCAGCAGCCCAGAACAGGGGTTCAGAGATACGCAGTATTTT.

This chain joins TRBV20-1 and TRBJ1-2; D might be TRBD1 (6 bases). CDR1 is DFQATT and CDR2 is SNEGSKA in the germline V gene (reference sequence). V was shortened by 1 base and J by 4 bases, with 13 bases between the two germline ends. The CDR3 totals 14 residues. The CDR3 spells CSARGQGQLYGYTF. DNA of the CDR3: TGCAGTGCTAGAGGTCAGGGGCAGCTCTATGGCTACACCTTC.

The chain uses TRBV10-3 and TRBJ2-7, with D tentatively TRBD1 (6 bases). CDR1 and CDR2 from the germline V gene are ENHRY and SYGVKD. This CDR3 has 13 amino acids. The V gene lost 7 bases and the J gene lost 6 bases, with 16 bases spanning the gap. The CDR3 sequence: CAIKNREDGEQYF. CDR3 DNA: TGTGCCATCAAGAACAGGGAAGATGGCGAGCAGTACTTC.

This rearrangement joins TRBV28 to TRBJ1-6; perhaps TRBD1 as D (5 bases). The V gene lost 10 bases and the J gene lost 6 bases, with 16 bases spanning the gap. The germline gives CDR1 MDHEN, CDR2 SYDVKM. The CDR3 sequence is 14 residues long. The CDR3 loop reads CANRMLLSNSPLHF. The CDR3 DNA sequence: TGTGCCAACAGGATGTTGCTAAGTAATTCACCCCTCCACTTT.

Notes on this clonotype: It may be a read error: a sequence one base away is much more abundant. This chain uses TRBV7-4 with TRBJ2-4, with D possibly being TRBD1 or TRBD2 (6 bases each). The ends were cut back, 7 bases at V and 1 base at J, with 20 bases in the middle. The V gene's germline CDR1 is SGHVT and CDR2 SQSDAQ. The CDR3 contains 17 residues. In nucleotides, the CDR3 is TGTGCCAGCACCCCGGGACGGGGGACATCGGCCAAAAACATTCAGTACTTC. It encodes CASTPGRGTSAKNIQYF. The full variable domain, with the rest looked up from reference TRBV7-4 and TRBJ2-4, is GAGVSQSPRYKVAKRGRDVALRCDSISGHVTLYWYRQTLGQGSEVLTYSQSDAQRDKSGRPSGRFSAERPERSVSTLKIQRTEQGDSAVYLCASTPGRGTSAKNIQYFGAGTRLSVL.

This clonotype appeared a few times. The chain combines TRBV7-9 with TRBJ2-5; TRBD2 matches 13 bases. Trimming removed 4 bases from V and 1 base from J; junction bases left unmatched: 12. CDR1 is SEHNR and CDR2 is FQNEAQ in the germline V gene (reference sequence). This CDR3 spans 19 amino acids. In DNA form, the CDR3 reads TGTGCCAGCAGCTCTTGGAACGGACTAGCGGGGGCCTTCCAAGAGACCCAGTACTTC. Translation gives CASSSWNGLAGAFQETQYF.

Note on this clonotype: The junction and the germline gene differ at one end; a read error may be behind it. The rearrangement uses TRBV12-3 or TRBV12-4 and TRBJ2-5, with 13 positions matching TRBD2. This CDR3 comprises 15 residues. The CDR3, as DNA: TGTCCCAGCAGAAGACTAGCGGGGGGAGAAGAGACCCAGTACTTC. It yields the protein CPSRRLAGGEETQYF.

The J gene is TRBJ2-2, the V gene TRBV12-3 or TRBV12-4, with TRBD2 as a possible D gene (7 bases). With 3 bases removed from V and 4 bases from J, the gap between germline ends came to 12 bases. CDR3 length: 15 amino acids. The CDR3 coding sequence is TGTGCCAGCAGTTTTGGGGGGGCGGGCACCGGGGAGCTGTTTTTT. This translates into CASSFGGAGTGELFF.

V and J are TRBV25-1 and TRBJ1-5; the match to TRBD1 covers 10 bases. CDR1 and CDR2 from the germline V gene are MGHDK and SYGVNS. The CDR3 extends over 16 amino acids. J gave up 5 bases and V 5 bases, and 9 bases lay outside the gene matches. The CDR3 here is CASSSRRDRGDQPQHF. The DNA for the CDR3 is TGTGCCAGCAGTTCCCGGAGGGACAGGGGTGATCAGCCCCAGCATTTT. Full variable domain (outside the CDR3, taken from reference TRBV25-1 and TRBJ1-5): EADIYQTPRYLVIGTGKKITLECSQTMGHDKMYWYQQDPGMELHLIHYSYGVNSTEKGDLSSESTVSRIRTEHFPLTLESARPSHTSQYLCASSSRRDRGDQPQHFGDGTRLSIL.

This clonotype was seen ten or more times. The chain has TRBV12-3 or TRBV12-4 and TRBJ2-3, with 9 bases fitting TRBD2. The CDR3 totals 18 residues. The V and J ends lost 3 bases and 2 bases, in that order; junction bases with no gene match: 12. CDR3 DNA sequence: TGTGCCAGCAGTTTTGAGCGGGGGGCCACCTTCCCCACAGATACGCAGTATTTT. It yields the protein CASSFERGATFPTDTQYF.

This clonotype was seen more than once but under ten times. The CDR3 here is CASMTGTSGNTIYF. CDR3 sequence (DNA): TGTGCCAGCATGACTGGGACCTCTGGAAACACCATATATTTT. V and J are TRBV27 and TRBJ1-3; D perhaps matches TRBD1 (5 bases). Trimming took off 7 bases at V and 0 bases at J, with 10 bases between the two ends. CDR1 MNHEY and CDR2 SMNVEV come from the germline V gene (reference sequence). The CDR3 is 14 amino acids.

The sample holds a few counts of this clonotype. This chain uses TRBV27 with TRBJ1-6; D gene uncertain. The CDR3 has 17 residues. Germline CDR1 reads MNHEY; CDR2 reads SMNVEV (reference sequence). Trimming left V 2 bases short and J 10 bases short, with 21 bases between. The CDR3: CASSLRGSLSNWSPLHF. Here the CDR3 DNA reads TGTGCCAGCAGTTTAAGAGGGTCTCTCTCCAATTGGTCACCCCTCCACTTT.

This clonotype showed up just a few times. The chain recombines TRBV7-9 with TRBJ2-3; TRBD2 matches 9 bases. This CDR3 has 17 residues. CDR1 is SEHNR, CDR2 FQNEAQ, per germline (reference sequence). Trimming took 1 base from V and 5 from J; bases not matched to a gene: 10. The CDR3 region has the DNA TGTGCCAGCAGCTTAGAAGTGGTCGCTAGCGGGGTAGATACGCAGTATTTT. This sequence encodes CASSLEVVASGVDTQYF.

The gene calls are TRBV7-8 and TRBJ2-7, with TRBD2 as a possible D gene (5 bases). Trimming removed 0 bases at V and 7 bases at J, with 10 bases between. The germline gives CDR1 SGHVS, CDR2 FQNEAQ. CDR3 length: 13 amino acids. The CDR3 loop is CASSLARAREQYV. The CDR3 DNA sequence: TGTGCCAGCAGCTTAGCGAGGGCGAGGGAGCAGTACGTC.